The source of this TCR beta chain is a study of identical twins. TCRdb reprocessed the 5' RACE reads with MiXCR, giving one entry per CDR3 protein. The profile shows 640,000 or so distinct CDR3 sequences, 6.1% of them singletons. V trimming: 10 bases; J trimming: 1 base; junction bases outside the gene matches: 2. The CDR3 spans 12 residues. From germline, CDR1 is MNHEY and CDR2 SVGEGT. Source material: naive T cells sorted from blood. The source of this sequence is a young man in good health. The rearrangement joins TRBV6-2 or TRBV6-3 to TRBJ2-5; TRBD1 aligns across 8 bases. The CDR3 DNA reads TGTGCCACACAGGGGGTCCAAGAGACCCAGTACTTC. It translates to CATQGVQETQYF.